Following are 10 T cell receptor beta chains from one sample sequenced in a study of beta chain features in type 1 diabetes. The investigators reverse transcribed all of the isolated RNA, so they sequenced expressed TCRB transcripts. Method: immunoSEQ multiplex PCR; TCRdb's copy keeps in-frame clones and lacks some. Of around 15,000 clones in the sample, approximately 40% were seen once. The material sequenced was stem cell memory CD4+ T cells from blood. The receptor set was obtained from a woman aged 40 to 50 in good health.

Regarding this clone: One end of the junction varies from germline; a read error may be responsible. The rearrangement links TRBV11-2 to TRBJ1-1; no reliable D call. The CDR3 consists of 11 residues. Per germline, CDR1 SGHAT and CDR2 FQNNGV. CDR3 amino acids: CASSPITQAFF. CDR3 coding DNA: TGTGCCAGCAGCCCAATCACTCAAGCTTTCTTT.

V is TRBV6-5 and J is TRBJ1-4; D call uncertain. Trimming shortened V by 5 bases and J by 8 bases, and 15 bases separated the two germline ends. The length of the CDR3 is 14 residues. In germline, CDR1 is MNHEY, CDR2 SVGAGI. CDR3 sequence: CASSSEVGREKLFF. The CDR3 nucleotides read TGTGCCAGCAGTAGCGAAGTAGGCCGGGAAAAACTGTTTTTT.

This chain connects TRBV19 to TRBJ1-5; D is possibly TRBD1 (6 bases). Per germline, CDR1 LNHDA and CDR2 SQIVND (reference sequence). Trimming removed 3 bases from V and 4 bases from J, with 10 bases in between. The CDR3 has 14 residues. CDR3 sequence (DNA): TGTGCCAGTAGTATCACAGGGAAAAATCAGCCCCAGCATTTT. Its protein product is CASSITGKNQPQHF.

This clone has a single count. The CDR3: CASNSLVLGEAFF. The CDR3 coding sequence is TGTGCCAGCAACAGCTTAGTATTGGGTGAAGCTTTCTTT. The chain couples TRBV11-2 to TRBJ1-1; D not resolved. CDR3 length: 13 residues. The V end lost 7 bases, the J end lost 7 bases, and 16 bases lay between the germline ends. Germline values: CDR1 SGHAT, CDR2 FQNNGV.

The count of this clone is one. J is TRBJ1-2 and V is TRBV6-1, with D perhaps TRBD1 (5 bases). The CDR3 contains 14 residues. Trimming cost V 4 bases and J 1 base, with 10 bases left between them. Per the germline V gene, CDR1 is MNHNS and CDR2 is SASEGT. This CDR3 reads CASSATALNYGYTF. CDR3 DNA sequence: TGTGCCAGCAGTGCGACAGCCCTTAACTATGGCTACACCTTC.

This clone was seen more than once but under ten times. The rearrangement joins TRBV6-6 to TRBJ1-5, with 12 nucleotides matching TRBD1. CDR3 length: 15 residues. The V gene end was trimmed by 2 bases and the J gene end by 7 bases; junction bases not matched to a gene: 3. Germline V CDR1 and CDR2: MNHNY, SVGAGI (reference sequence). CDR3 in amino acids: CASSYRGTGGQPQHF. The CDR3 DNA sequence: TGTGCCAGCAGTTACCGAGGGACAGGGGGCCAGCCCCAGCATTTT.

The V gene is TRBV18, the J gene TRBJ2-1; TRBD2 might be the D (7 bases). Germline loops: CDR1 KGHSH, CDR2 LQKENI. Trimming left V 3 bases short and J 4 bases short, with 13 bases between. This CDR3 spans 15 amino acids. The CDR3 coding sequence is TGTGCCAGCTCACCTCCCGGGGGGCTTTACAATGAGCAGTTCTTC. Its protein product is CASSPPGGLYNEQFF.

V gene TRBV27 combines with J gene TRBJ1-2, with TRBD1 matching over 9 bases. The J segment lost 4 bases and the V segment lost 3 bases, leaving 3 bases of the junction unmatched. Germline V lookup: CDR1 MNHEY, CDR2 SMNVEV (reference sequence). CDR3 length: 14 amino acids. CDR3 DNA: TGTGCCAGCAGTTTTATGGGACAGGGCTATGGCTACACCTTC. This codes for CASSFMGQGYGYTF.

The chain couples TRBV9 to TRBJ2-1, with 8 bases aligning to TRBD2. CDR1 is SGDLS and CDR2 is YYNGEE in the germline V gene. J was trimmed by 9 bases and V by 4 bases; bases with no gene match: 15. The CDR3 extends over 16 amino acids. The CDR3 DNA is TGTGCCAGCAGCCGGCCGGGACTAGGTGTTAACGGTGAGCAGTTCTTC. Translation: CASSRPGLGVNGEQFF.

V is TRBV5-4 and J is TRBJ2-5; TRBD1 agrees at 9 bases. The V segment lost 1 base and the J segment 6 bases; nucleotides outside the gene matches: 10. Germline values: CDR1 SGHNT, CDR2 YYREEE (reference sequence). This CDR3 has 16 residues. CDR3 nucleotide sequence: TGTGCCAGCAGCTTGTTCCCGGGACAGGGCGTAAAGACCCAGTACTTC. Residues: CASSLFPGQGVKTQYF.